The 19 T cell receptor beta chains below come from one sample, sequenced in a study of CD8+CD57+ T cells in acquired aplastic anemia. Template material for TCR beta VDJ and CDR3 profiling consisted of genomic DNA. TCRdb fed the reads into MiXCR, producing one record per CDR3 protein. The sample includes under 350,000 distinct CDR3 sequences, 50% to 70% seen only once; the top ten take 8%. The specimen was sorted CD4+, CD8+, or CD8+CD57+ T cells (not recorded which) from PBMCs. The receptors were sampled from a human donor with severe aplastic anemia or a healthy control (not recorded which).

In its sample, this clonotype was seen a few times. This chain connects TRBV2 to TRBJ2-3; no firm D call. Germline V gives CDR1 SNHLY, CDR2 FYNNEI. There are 10 residues in the CDR3. Trimming left V 9 bases short and J 3 bases short, with 4 bases between. CDR3 sequence: CASLTDTQYF. DNA for the CDR3: TGTGCCAGTTTAACAGATACGCAGTATTTT.

The chain is built from TRBV7-3 and TRBJ2-5; D not resolved. This CDR3 contains 15 residues. V lost 4 bases and J lost 5, with 17 bases in between. CDR1 SGHTA and CDR2 FQGTGA come from the germline V gene. The CDR3 protein is CASSSTGYTGETQYF. CDR3 DNA: TGTGCCAGCAGCTCCACCGGGTACACCGGGGAGACCCAGTACTTC.

The chain joins TRBV20-1 to TRBJ2-7; tentative D call: TRBD2 (5 bases). There are 14 residues in the CDR3. Between the trimmed V and J ends, which lost 6 bases and 3 bases, there was a span of 18 bases. Germline V lookup: CDR1 DFQATT, CDR2 SNEGSKA (reference sequence). This CDR3 is CSAEIARANYEQYF. For the CDR3, the DNA is TGCAGTGCCGAAATAGCGAGAGCTAACTACGAGCAGTACTTC.

The chain uses TRBV20-1 and TRBJ2-1, with TRBD1 matching over 12 bases. The germline V gene encodes CDR1 DFQATT and CDR2 SNEGSKA (reference sequence). The CDR3 contains 17 residues. The V segment lost 5 bases and the J segment 1 base; nucleotides outside the gene matches: 9. CDR3 nucleotides: TGCAGTGCTCCGACCGGGACAGGGGGCCGGTCCTACAATGAGCAGTTCTTC. It codes for CSAPTGTGGRSYNEQFF.

The chain has TRBV20-1 and TRBJ2-7; 9 nucleotides match TRBD2. The germline CDR1 and CDR2 sequences are DFQATT and SNEGSKA (reference sequence). V lost 1 base to trimming and J lost 5 bases; unmatched junction nucleotides: 6. This CDR3 comprises 14 residues. The CDR3 DNA sequence: TGCAGTGCTAGAGTAGCGGGAGCTGAGAACGAGCAGTACTTC. Its protein product is CSARVAGAENEQYF.

The V gene is TRBV10-3, the J gene TRBJ2-7, with TRBD1 matching over 9 bases. The V gene's germline CDR1 is ENHRY and CDR2 SYGVKD. The CDR3 covers 14 residues. V trimming: 3 bases; J trimming: 3 bases; junction bases outside the gene matches: 3. As DNA, the CDR3 is TGTGCCATCAGTGAAAAGGGACAGGGCTACGAGCAGTACTTC. It translates to CAISEKGQGYEQYF.

This clonotype was observed many times. J is TRBJ1-1 and V is TRBV5-1, with 7 nucleotides matching TRBD1. The germline V gene has CDR1 SGHRS and CDR2 YFSETQ. The CDR3 totals 15 residues. V lost 3 bases, J lost 4 bases, and 9 bases stayed unmatched. The CDR3 DNA reads as TGCGCCAGCAGCTCACAGGGGACTGGTAGCACTGAAGCTTTCTTT. Translating it yields CASSSQGTGSTEAFF.

This clonotype was detected only a few times. The chain is built from TRBV12-3 or TRBV12-4 and TRBJ2-5; D is unclear. V lost 3 bases and J 5 bases, leaving 22 bases between the germline ends. This CDR3 spans 17 amino acids. CDR3 loop: CASSFPVSGSRSETQYF. DNA for the CDR3: TGTGCCAGCAGTTTCCCCGTCAGTGGAAGCCGCTCCGAGACCCAGTACTTC.

The chain combines TRBV7-3 with TRBJ2-7; 8 bases align to TRBD1. The germline V gene encodes CDR1 SGHTA and CDR2 FQGTGA. V lost 5 bases to trimming and J lost 5 bases; unmatched junction nucleotides: 11. CDR3 length equals 15 residues. The CDR3 DNA reads as TGTGCCAGCAGCCAAGACGGACAGGGAGTTGACGAGCAGTACTTC. This codes for CASSQDGQGVDEQYF. Full variable domain (outside the CDR3, taken from reference TRBV7-3 and TRBJ2-7): GAGVSQTPSNKVTEKGKYVELRCDPISGHTALYWYRQSLGQGPEFLIYFQGTGAADDSGLPNDRFFAVRPEGSVSTLKIQRTERGDSAVYLCASSQDGQGVDEQYFGPGTRLTVT.

This clonotype was picked up many times. Here the CDR3 DNA reads TGTGCCAGCAGCCAGTCTAGCGGGGGGATCGGTGAGCAGTTCTTC. This sequence encodes CASSQSSGGIGEQFF. This rearrangement joins TRBV14 to TRBJ2-1; 11 bases align to TRBD2. Germline lookup yields CDR1 SGHDN and CDR2 FVKESK. CDR3 size: 15 residues. V shed 3 bases and J 9 bases; nucleotides not matched to a gene: 7. Full variable domain (outside the CDR3, taken from reference TRBV14 and TRBJ2-1): EAGVTQFPSHSVIEKGQTVTLRCDPISGHDNLYWYRRVMGKEIKFLLHFVKESKQDESGMPNNRFLAERTGGTYSTLKVQPAELEDSGVYFCASSQSSGGIGEQFFGPGTRLTVL.

The sample holds a few counts of this clonotype. The missing conserved phenylalanine or tryptophan at the end of this CDR3 makes a read error likely. It is unclear where the CDR3 begins or ends on the DNA, so no DNA is shown, and the CDR3 is as TCRdb lists it. The V gene is TRBV19, the J gene TRBJ2-3; whether TRBD1, the table's D call, matches the DNA was not checked. Germline CDR1 reads LNHDA; CDR2 reads SQIVND (reference sequence). The CDR3 region is 12 residues in length, termini included. CDR3 amino acids: CASKPGPQLTLS.

This clonotype was detected many times. The genes are TRBV4-2 and TRBJ1-3; D not certain. Per germline, CDR1 LGHNA and CDR2 YNFKEQ. V lost 1 base and J lost 2, with 18 bases in between. The CDR3 covers 18 residues. CDR3 residues: CASSQAPTPLMAGNTIYF. CDR3 DNA: TGTGCCAGCAGCCAAGCACCGACCCCCCTGATGGCTGGAAACACCATATATTTT.

The chain uses TRBV2 and TRBJ1-3; 9 bases map to TRBD1. V was clipped by 7 bases and J by 2 bases; unmatched bases: 6. In germline, CDR1 is SNHLY, CDR2 FYNNEI. CDR3 length: 15 amino acids. This chain's CDR3 is CASKGQGYAGNTIYF. The CDR3, as DNA: TGTGCCAGCAAGGGACAGGGTTACGCTGGAAACACCATATATTTT.

This clonotype was recorded many times. The chain joins TRBV5-1 to TRBJ2-5, with D possibly being TRBD1 (6 bases). CDR3 length: 14 residues. From germline, CDR1 is SGHRS and CDR2 YFSETQ. Trimming shortened V by 0 bases and J by 4 bases, and 10 bases separated the two germline ends. In nucleotides, the CDR3 is TGCGCCAGCAGCTTGGTACAGGGTGGAGAGACCCAGTACTTC. This gives the protein CASSLVQGGETQYF.

The V call is TRBV19, the J call TRBJ2-3, with a weak D call TRBD2 (6 bases). This CDR3 has 13 residues. Germline CDR1 and CDR2: LNHDA and SQIVND (reference sequence). V lost 10 bases, J lost 0 bases, and 11 bases lay in between. DNA for the CDR3: TGTGCCATCAGGGCGGGGAGCACAGATACGCAGTATTTT. Translation gives CAIRAGSTDTQYF. Filled out from reference TRBV19 and TRBJ2-3, the complete variable domain reads DGGITQSPKYLFRKEGQNVTLSCEQNLNHDAMYWYRQDPGQGLRLIYYSQIVNDFQKGDIAEGYSVSREKKESFPLTVTSAQKNPTAFYLCAIRAGSTDTQYFGPGTRLTVL.

In its sample, this clonotype is medium-sized. The gene calls are TRBV6-1 and TRBJ1-1, with unresolved D. Trimming cost V 0 bases and J 4 bases, with 6 bases left between them. This CDR3 comprises 13 residues. Germline assignment: CDR1 MNHNS and CDR2 SASEGT. CDR3 DNA: TGTGCCAGCAGTGAAGCCTCGGGCACTGAAGCTTTCTTT. Encoded protein: CASSEASGTEAFF.

This rearrangement joins TRBV2 to TRBJ2-7; 10 bases match TRBD1. This CDR3 contains 13 residues. V shed 8 bases and J 4 bases; nucleotides not matched to a gene: 5. Germline V gene lookup returns CDR1 SNHLY and CDR2 FYNNEI. DNA of the CDR3: TGTGCCAGCGGCCGACAGGGGGCGTACGAGCAGTACTTC. Translated: CASGRQGAYEQYF.

This clonotype was detected only a few times. A much larger clone differs by one base, so this may be a read error. This chain links TRBV6-5 with TRBJ2-2; maybe TRBD2 (5 bases). Germline CDR1 is MNHEY and CDR2 is SVGAGI. The CDR3 length is 15 residues. CDR3 protein: CASSYTFQVAGELLF. In nucleotides, the CDR3 is TGTGCCAGCAGTTACACCTTCCAGGTAGCCGGGGAGCTGCTTTTT.

The gene calls are TRBV19 and TRBJ1-2; D possibly corresponds to TRBD1 (5 bases). V was shortened by 10 bases and J by 4 bases, with 16 bases between the two germline ends. Germline V CDR1 and CDR2: LNHDA, SQIVND (reference sequence). The CDR3 spans 13 residues. The CDR3 coding sequence is TGTGCCACCGCCCCGGGGGGTTCCTATGGCTACACCTTC. Translated: CATAPGGSYGYTF.